Below, 16 T cell receptor beta chains from the same sample are listed, as sequenced in a study of cytomegalovirus exposure and HLA in healthy donors. PCR employed 60 Vbeta and 13 Jbeta primers. TCRdb's copy holds only in-frame clones and misses some; the assay was immunoSEQ multiplex PCR. The sample carries some 150,000 clones, around 84% recorded once. Sequencing was performed on PBMCs. The source is a man aged 40-49 years in good health and CMV-seropositive.

About this clone itself: Its ends do not fully match the called genes, so a read error is possible. The same CDR3 is also encoded by other DNA sequences in this sample. This chain uses TRBV9 with TRBJ1-2, with TRBD1 as a possible D gene (5 bases). The length of the CDR3 is 16 residues. The germline V gene has CDR1 SGDLS and CDR2 YYNGEE. CDR3 nucleotides: TGTGCAAGCAGCGGGCAGAGCAGGGTTAACGTCTATGGCTACACCTTC. It translates to CASSGQSRVNVYGYTF.

This chain uses TRBV6-1 with TRBJ1-4, with D hard to call. Germline values: CDR1 MNHNS, CDR2 SASEGT. The CDR3 extends over 13 amino acids. The V end was cut by 2 bases, the J end by 4 bases, with 5 bases between. The CDR3 sequence is CASSERDNEKLFF. CDR3 sequence (DNA): TGTGCCAGCAGTGAACGCGATAATGAAAAACTGTTTTTT.

This clone was observed a handful of times. The V gene is TRBV19, the J gene TRBJ1-5; D not resolved. The CDR3 is 16 residues long. Trimming pared 3 bases from V and 1 base from J, leaving 13 bases between. Per the germline V gene, CDR1 is LNHDA and CDR2 is SQIVND (reference sequence). The CDR3 nucleotides are TGTGCCAGTAGTATCTTCGGGTCACGCAGCAATCAGCCCCAGCATTTT. It codes for CASSIFGSRSNQPQHF.

In this sample, this clone turned up once. The V gene is TRBV2, the J gene TRBJ1-3, with D unresolved. V was trimmed by 3 bases and J by 0 bases, leaving 6 bases between them. CDR3 length equals 14 residues. The V gene's germline CDR1 is SNHLY and CDR2 FYNNEI. The CDR3 sequence: CASSDTSSGNTIYF. The CDR3 region has the DNA TGTGCCAGCAGTGACACTAGCTCTGGAAACACCATATATTTT.

The genes are TRBV27 and TRBJ1-1; the match to TRBD1 covers 8 bases. The CDR3 runs to 14 residues. The germline CDR1 and CDR2 sequences are MNHEY and SMNVEV (reference sequence). Trimming at V came to 7 bases and at J to 5 bases, leaving 9 bases not matched to a gene. The CDR3 protein is CASIRTGIRTEAFF. The CDR3, as DNA: TGTGCCAGCATTCGGACAGGGATTCGAACTGAAGCTTTCTTT.

The chain couples TRBV6-4 to TRBJ1-2; D remains unclear. This CDR3 is built from 14 residues. Trimming shortened V by 2 bases and J by 8 bases, and 15 bases separated the two germline ends. Per germline, CDR1 MRHNA and CDR2 SNTAGT. The CDR3 sequence: CASSDPIPEGGYTF. The CDR3 DNA sequence: TGTGCCAGCAGTGACCCGATACCGGAGGGAGGCTACACCTTC.

The chain recombines TRBV19 with TRBJ2-3; D possibly corresponds to TRBD1 (5 bases). This CDR3 has 14 amino acids. With 6 bases removed from V and 2 bases from J, the gap between germline ends came to 12 bases. Germline CDR1 is LNHDA and CDR2 is SQIVND (reference sequence). CDR3 in amino acids: CASSLRAPTDTQYF. The CDR3 coding sequence is TGTGCCAGTAGCCTCAGGGCCCCCACAGATACGCAGTATTTT. Full variable domain (remainder filled in from reference TRBV19 and TRBJ2-3): DGGITQSPKYLFRKEGQNVTLSCEQNLNHDAMYWYRQDPGQGLRLIYYSQIVNDFQKGDIAEGYSVSREKKESFPLTVTSAQKNPTAFYLCASSLRAPTDTQYFGPGTRLTVL.

The table lists this clone with a few counts. The CDR3 protein is CASSDEATGELFF. The CDR3 DNA reads TGTGCCAGCAGTGACGAGGCCACCGGGGAGCTGTTTTTT. The V call is TRBV6-1, the J call TRBJ2-2; D is undetermined. The CDR3 loop spans 13 amino acids. Germline CDR1 MNHNS, CDR2 SASEGT. V gave up 3 bases and J gave up 4 bases, with 6 bases separating them.

The chain employs TRBV4-3 and TRBJ2-3; TRBD2 aligns across 9 bases. CDR1 is LGHNA, CDR2 YSLEER, per germline. V lost 2 bases, J lost 1 base, and 4 bases stayed unmatched. The CDR3 contains 16 residues. CDR3 sequence: CASSQPSGKGTDTQYF. For the CDR3, the DNA is TGCGCCAGCAGCCAACCTAGCGGGAAAGGCACAGATACGCAGTATTTT.

The chain is built from TRBV2 and TRBJ1-1; maybe TRBD1 (6 bases). Germline lookup yields CDR1 SNHLY and CDR2 FYNNEI. The V gene lost 4 bases and the J gene lost 2 bases, with 11 bases spanning the gap. The CDR3 covers 14 residues. The CDR3, as DNA: TGTGCCAGCAGTGCGGGACATCTTAACACTGAAGCTTTCTTT. Translation: CASSAGHLNTEAFF.

The chain uses TRBV10-2 and TRBJ2-5, with D tentatively TRBD2 (7 bases). Germline-derived CDR1 and CDR2 are WSHSY and SAAADI. The CDR3 runs to 12 residues. Trimming removed 8 bases from V and 5 bases from J, with 12 bases in between. DNA for the CDR3: TGCGCCAGCCGAGGGGGAGGGGAGACCCAGTACTTC. Amino acids: CASRGGGETQYF.

The chain joins TRBV4-1 to TRBJ2-7, with TRBD2 matching 11 bases. CDR1 is MGHRA, CDR2 YSYEKL, per germline. The CDR3 is 18 residues long. J gave up 4 bases and V 1 base, and 12 bases lay outside the gene matches. The CDR3 region is CASSQGLAGSRRGYEQYF. The CDR3 coding sequence is TGCGCCAGCAGCCAAGGACTAGCGGGGTCCCGAAGGGGTTACGAGCAGTACTTC.

This chain links TRBV27 with TRBJ1-6; a weak D match, TRBD1 (6 bases). The CDR3 is made up of 15 amino acids. With 2 bases removed from V and 7 bases from J, the gap between germline ends came to 12 bases. CDR1 is MNHEY and CDR2 is SMNVEV in the germline V gene (reference sequence). As DNA, the CDR3 is TGTGCCAGCAGTTTAACCGGGACAACAAATTCACCCCTCCACTTT. Encoded protein: CASSLTGTTNSPLHF.

This clone was detected only a few times. V and J are TRBV19 and TRBJ1-5, with TRBD1 identical over 7 bases. Germline V lookup: CDR1 LNHDA, CDR2 SQIVND (reference sequence). The junction had 9 bases not matched to a gene; V was cut back by 1 base and J by 0 bases. This CDR3 has 18 amino acids. DNA for the CDR3: TGTGCCAGTAGTATAGGCAAGGGGACAGCGACTAGCAATCAGCCCCAGCATTTT. Protein: CASSIGKGTATSNQPQHF.

The CDR3, as DNA: TGTGCCAGCAGCGTAGAGGGGAATAGCAATCAGCCCCAGCATTTT. This encodes CASSVEGNSNQPQHF. The chain carries TRBV9 and TRBJ1-5, with D possibly matching TRBD1 (5 bases). The CDR3 totals 15 residues. Germline-derived CDR1 and CDR2 are SGDLS and YYNGEE. Trimming pared 0 bases from V and 0 bases from J, leaving 7 bases between.

The chain has TRBV30 and TRBJ1-4, with 7 bases that match TRBD1. V lost 0 bases, J lost 4 bases, and 2 bases stayed unmatched. In germline, CDR1 is GTSNPN, CDR2 SVGIG (reference sequence). The CDR3 sequence is 14 residues long. The DNA of the CDR3 is TGTGCCTGGAGTGTAGGGGGCGATAATGAAAAACTGTTTTTT. Encoded protein: CAWSVGGDNEKLFF.